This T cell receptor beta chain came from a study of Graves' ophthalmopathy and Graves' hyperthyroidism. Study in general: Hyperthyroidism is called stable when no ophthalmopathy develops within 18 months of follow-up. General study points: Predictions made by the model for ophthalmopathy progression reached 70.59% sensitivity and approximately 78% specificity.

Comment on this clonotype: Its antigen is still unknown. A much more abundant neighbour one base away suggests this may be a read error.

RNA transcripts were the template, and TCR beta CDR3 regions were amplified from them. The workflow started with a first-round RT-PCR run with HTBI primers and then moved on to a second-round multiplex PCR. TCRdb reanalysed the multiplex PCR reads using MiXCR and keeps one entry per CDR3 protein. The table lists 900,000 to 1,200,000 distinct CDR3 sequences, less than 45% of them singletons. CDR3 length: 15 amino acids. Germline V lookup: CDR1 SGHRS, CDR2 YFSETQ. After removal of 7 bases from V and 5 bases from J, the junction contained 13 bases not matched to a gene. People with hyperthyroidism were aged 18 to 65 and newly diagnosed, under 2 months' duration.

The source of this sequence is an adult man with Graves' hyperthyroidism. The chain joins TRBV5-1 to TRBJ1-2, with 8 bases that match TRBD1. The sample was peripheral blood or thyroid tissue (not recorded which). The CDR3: CASRGTPTGAYGYTF. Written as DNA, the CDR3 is TGCGCCAGCCGGGGGACCCCGACAGGGGCTTATGGCTACACCTTC.